What follows describes a single T cell receptor (beta chain). The source of the sample is a study of blood T cell repertoires in COVID-19. Study context: From the United States, Italy and Spain came samples of acute and convalescent COVID-19.

This CDR3 has 13 residues. With 6 bases clipped from V and 3 bases from J, the junction kept 4 bases outside the gene matches. Libraries were prepared by immunoSEQ multiplex PCR; TCRdb keeps only in-frame clonotypes and omits some of them. The data contain fewer than 150,000 clones, about four fifths of them singletons. Specimen: peripheral blood. The chain has TRBV12-3 or TRBV12-4 and TRBJ1-2; 7 bases align to TRBD1. This TCR was recovered from a woman older than 75 in a cohort sampled during active or convalescent COVID-19. CDR3 in amino acids: CASRRGQDYGYTF. The DNA for the CDR3 is TGTGCCAGCAGACGTGGACAGGACTATGGCTACACCTTC.